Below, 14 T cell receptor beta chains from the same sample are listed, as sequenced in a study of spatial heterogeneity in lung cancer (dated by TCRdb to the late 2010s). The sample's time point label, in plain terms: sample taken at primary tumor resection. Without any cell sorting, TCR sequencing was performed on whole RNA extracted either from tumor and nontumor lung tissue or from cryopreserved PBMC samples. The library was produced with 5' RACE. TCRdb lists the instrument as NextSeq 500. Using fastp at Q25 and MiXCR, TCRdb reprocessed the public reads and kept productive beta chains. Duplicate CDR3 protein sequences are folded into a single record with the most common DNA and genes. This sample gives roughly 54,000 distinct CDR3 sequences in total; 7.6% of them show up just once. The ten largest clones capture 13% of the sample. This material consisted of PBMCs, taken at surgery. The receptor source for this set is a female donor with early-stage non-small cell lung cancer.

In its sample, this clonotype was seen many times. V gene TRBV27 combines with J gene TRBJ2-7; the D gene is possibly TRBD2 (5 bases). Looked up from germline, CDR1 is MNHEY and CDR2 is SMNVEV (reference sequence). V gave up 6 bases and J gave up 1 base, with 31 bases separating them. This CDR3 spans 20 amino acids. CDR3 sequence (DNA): TGTGCCAGCAGAGCCGAGTCGGGTACCGCCCATCTCCGAGGGTCCTACGAGCAGTACTTC. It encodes CASRAESGTAHLRGSYEQYF.

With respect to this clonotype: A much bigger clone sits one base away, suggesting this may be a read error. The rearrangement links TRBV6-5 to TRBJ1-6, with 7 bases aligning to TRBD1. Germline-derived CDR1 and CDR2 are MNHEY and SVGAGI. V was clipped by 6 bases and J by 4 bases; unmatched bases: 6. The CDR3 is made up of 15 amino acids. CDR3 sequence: CASRYRTGYNSPLHF. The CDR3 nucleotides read TGTGCCAGCAGATACCGGACAGGTTATAATTCACCCCTCCACTTT.

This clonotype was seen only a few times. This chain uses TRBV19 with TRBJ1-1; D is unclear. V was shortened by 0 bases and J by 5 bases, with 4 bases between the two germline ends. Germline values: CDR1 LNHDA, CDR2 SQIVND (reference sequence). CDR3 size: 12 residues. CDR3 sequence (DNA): TGTGCCAGTAGTATAGAAGAAACTGAAGCTTTCTTT. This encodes CASSIEETEAFF.

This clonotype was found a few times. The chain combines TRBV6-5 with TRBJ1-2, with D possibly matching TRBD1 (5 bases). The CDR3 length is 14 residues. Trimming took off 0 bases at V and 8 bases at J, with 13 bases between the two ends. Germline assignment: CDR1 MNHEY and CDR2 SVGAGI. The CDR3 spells CASSYSRGVEGYTF. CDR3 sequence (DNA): TGTGCCAGCAGTTACTCGAGAGGGGTTGAAGGCTACACCTTC.

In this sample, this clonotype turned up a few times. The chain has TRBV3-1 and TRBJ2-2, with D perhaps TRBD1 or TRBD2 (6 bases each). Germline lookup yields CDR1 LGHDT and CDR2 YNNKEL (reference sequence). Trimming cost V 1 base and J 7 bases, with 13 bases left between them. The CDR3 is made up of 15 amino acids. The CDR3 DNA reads TGTGCCAGCAGCCAAGTATGGGGGGCTGTCGGGGAGCTGTTTTTT. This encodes CASSQVWGAVGELFF.

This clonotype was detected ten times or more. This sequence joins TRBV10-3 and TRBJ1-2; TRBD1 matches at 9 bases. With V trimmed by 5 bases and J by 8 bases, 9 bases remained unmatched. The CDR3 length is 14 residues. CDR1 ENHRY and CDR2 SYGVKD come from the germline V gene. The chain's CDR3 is CAISKDRGDEGYTF. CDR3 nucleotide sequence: TGTGCCATCAGTAAAGACAGGGGGGATGAAGGCTACACCTTC.

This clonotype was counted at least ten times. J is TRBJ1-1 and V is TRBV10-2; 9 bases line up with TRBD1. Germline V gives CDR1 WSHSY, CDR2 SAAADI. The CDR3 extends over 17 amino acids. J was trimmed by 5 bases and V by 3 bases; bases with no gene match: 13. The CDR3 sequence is CASSEGIGTGTYTEAFF. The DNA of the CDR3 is TGCGCCAGCAGTGAAGGGATTGGGACAGGGACCTATACTGAAGCTTTCTTT.

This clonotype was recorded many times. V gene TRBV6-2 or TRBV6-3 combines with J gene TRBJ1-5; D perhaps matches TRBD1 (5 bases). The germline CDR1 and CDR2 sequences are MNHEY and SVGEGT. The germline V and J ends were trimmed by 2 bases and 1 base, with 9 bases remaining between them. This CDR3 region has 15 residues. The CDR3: CASSYDRDSNQPQHF. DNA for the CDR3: TGTGCCAGCAGTTACGACCGGGACAGCAATCAGCCCCAGCATTTT.

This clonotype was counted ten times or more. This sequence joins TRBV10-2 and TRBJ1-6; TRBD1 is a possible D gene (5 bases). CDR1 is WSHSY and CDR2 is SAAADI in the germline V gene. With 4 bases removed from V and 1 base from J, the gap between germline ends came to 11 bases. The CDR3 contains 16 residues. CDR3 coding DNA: TGCGCCAGCAGTGTGCCAAGGGGTTCCTATAATTCACCCCTCCACTTT. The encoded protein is CASSVPRGSYNSPLHF.

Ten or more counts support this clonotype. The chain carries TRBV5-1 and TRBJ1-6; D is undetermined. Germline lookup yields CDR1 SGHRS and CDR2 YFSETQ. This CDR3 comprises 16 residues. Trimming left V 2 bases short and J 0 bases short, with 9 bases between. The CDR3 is CASSFTASSYNSPLHF. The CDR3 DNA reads TGCGCCAGCAGCTTTACAGCCAGCTCCTATAATTCACCCCTCCACTTT.

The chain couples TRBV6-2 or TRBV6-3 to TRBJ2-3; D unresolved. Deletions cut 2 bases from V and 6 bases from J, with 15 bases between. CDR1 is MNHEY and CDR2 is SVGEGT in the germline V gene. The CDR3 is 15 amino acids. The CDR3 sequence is CASSYAAPSRDTQYF. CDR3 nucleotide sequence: TGTGCCAGCAGTTACGCCGCGCCCTCTAGGGATACGCAGTATTTT.

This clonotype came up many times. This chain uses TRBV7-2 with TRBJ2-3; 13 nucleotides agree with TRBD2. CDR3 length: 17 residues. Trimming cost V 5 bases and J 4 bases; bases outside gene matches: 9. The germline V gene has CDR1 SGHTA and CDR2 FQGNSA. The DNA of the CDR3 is TGTGCCAGCAGCCCAGGGACTAGCGGGGCGGTACCAGATACGCAGTATTTT. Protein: CASSPGTSGAVPDTQYF.

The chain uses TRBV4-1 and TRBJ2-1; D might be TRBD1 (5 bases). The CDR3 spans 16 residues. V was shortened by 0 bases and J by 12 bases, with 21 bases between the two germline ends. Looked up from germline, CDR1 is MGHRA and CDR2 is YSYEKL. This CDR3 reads CASSQDWGRPEIGQFF. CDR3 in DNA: TGCGCCAGCAGCCAAGATTGGGGCAGGCCCGAAATTGGGCAGTTCTTC.

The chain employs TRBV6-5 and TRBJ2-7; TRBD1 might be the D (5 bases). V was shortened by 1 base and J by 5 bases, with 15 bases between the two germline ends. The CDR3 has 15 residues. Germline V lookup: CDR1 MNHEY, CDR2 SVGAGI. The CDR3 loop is CASSYLSGFSHEQYF. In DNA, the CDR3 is TGTGCCAGCAGTTACTTGTCAGGGTTTTCCCACGAGCAGTACTTC.